This T cell receptor (beta chain) emerged from a study of blood T cell repertoires in COVID-19 (dated by TCRdb to 2018 to 2021). Notes on the research overall: Samples from collaborators originated in the United States, Italy and Spain and spanned both the acute and convalescent phases of COVID-19. The material from the prospective study consisted of cDNA or gDNA derived from T cells, B-cell-depleted T cells, or PBMCs. Subjects who had been exposed to COVID-19, were actively infected with it, or had recovered from it provided the deeply sampled blood TCRbeta repertoires that made up the dataset. The repertoires were released in a freely available public database intended as a resource for research on the immune response to SARS-CoV-2. The samples were drawn from the first 160 participants of the ongoing ImmuneRACE study and from 1,254 subjects provided by 6 global collaborators. Sample metadata almost always included a de-identified subject ID, COVID-19 status, age in years and sex. Where HLA class I and class II types were available, the types were taken from metadata supplied by the sample provider, not from assay-based typing.

Results and caveats for the whole study, not just this receptor: The quantity of clinical and demographic metadata differed by source and by participant and was supplied without curation.

The cysteine opens and the phenylalanine closes a CDR3 of 14 amino acids. Here the CDR3 DNA is all that survives: 42 bases in frame from base 1. Sequences LGHDT (CDR1) and YNNKEL (CDR2) are obtained from the germline V gene (reference sequence). Germline trimming: 4 bases from V, 6 bases from J; junction bases outside gene matches: 7. Notes on this clone: There is no known antigen for this receptor. Per-base qualities were not stored, and no clone one base away is much larger.

TCRbeta CDR3 regions were amplified from genomic DNA by means of the immunoSEQ Assay, a bias-controlled multiplex PCR. Processing in the source paper ran as follows. Within the assay, amplification of reference gene primers was used to estimate how many nucleated cells each sample contained. To quantify the absolute abundance of each unique TCRbeta CDR3 rearrangement, sequence reads were collapsed and filtered. Productive Simpson clonality was computed per sample as the square root of Simpson's diversity index over productive rearrangements. TCRdb obtained this table from immuneACCESS and retained in-frame rearrangements with V and J assigned. These tables miss some clones; where compared with another copy, unresolved V genes account for less than half of the shortfall, and the remainder is unexplained. For V, J and clone size, that table is used; D and trimming come from the DNA. Recorded for this sample are about 160,000 clones; less than 85% of them occurred a single time. About 7.8% of the sample rests with the top ten.

At one collaborating source in Seattle, patients were enrolled during active infection and were followed longitudinally through the course of disease. Whole blood was collected in K2EDTA tubes by collaborating institutions according to the institutions' own protocols. Collaborator samples were shipped for TCRbeta analysis as frozen whole blood, isolated PBMCs, or DNA extracted from either sample type. The source of this sequence is a woman aged 60-75 years with COVID-19, enrolled during active disease. The sequencing input was peripheral blood. The chain couples TRBV3-1 (or the pseudogene TRBV3-2) to TRBJ1-2; the junction holds 8 bases that match TRBD1. The CDR3 protein sequence reads: CASSPNGDRHGYTF. The DNA sequence follows: TGTGCCAGCAGCCCAAACGGGGACAGGCATGGCTACACCTTC.